This T cell receptor (beta chain) was profiled in a study of blood T cell repertoires in COVID-19. The CDR3 contains 15 residues. Trimming took 5 bases from V and 4 from J, leaving 18 bases between them. Germline V gene data show CDR1 as SGHTA and CDR2 as FQGTGA. Clones were sequenced by immunoSEQ multiplex PCR, and TCRdb holds only the in-frame ones, with some missing. The sample has around 230,000 clones, about 88% seen once. The TCR comes from a man in his forties with acute or convalescent COVID-19. The J gene is TRBJ2-7, the V gene TRBV7-3; D might be TRBD1 (5 bases). The sequenced sample was peripheral blood. The DNA of the CDR3 is TGTGCCAGCAGCCCCACCCCGACAGTGATTTACGAGCAGTACTTC. Its translation: CASSPTPTVIYEQYF. Full variable domain (remainder filled in from reference TRBV7-3 and TRBJ2-7): GAGVSQTPSNKVTEKGKYVELRCDPISGHTALYWYRQSLGQGPEFLIYFQGTGAADDSGLPNDRFFAVRPEGSVSTLKIQRTERGDSAVYLCASSPTPTVIYEQYFGPGTRLTVT.